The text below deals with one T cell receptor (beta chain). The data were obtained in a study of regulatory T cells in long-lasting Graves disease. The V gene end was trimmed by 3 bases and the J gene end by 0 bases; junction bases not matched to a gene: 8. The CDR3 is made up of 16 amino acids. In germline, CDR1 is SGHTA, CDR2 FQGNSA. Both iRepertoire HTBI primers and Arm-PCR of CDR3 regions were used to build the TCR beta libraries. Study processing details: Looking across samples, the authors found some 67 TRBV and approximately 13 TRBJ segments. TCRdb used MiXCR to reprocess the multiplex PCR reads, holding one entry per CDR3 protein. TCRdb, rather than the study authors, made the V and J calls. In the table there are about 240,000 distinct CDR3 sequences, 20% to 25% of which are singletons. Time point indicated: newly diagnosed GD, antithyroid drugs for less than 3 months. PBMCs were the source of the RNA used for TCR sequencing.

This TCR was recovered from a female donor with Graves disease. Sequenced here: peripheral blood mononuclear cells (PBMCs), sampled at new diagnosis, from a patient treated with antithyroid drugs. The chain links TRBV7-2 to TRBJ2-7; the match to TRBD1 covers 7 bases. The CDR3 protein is CASSFPRDSYSYEQYF. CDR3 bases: TGTGCCAGCAGCTTCCCCCGGGACAGTTACTCCTACGAGCAGTACTTC.